Listed here are 29 T cell receptor beta chains from one sample, sequenced in a study of OX40 agonist ivuxolimab in advanced cancers. Libraries were constructed by the immunoSEQ multiplex PCR assay. Sourced from immuneACCESS, this table was stored by TCRdb with only in-frame sequences that have V and J called. A share of the clones is absent; for the studies checked, an unresolved V gene accounts for under half, and the remainder has no known explanation. The sample data list more than 90,000 clones, and roughly four fifths of these were observed just once. The biggest ten clones account for less than 5.5% of the sample. Sequencing used CD4+ or CD8+ T cells sorted from blood, obtained in a trial of the OX40 agonist ivuxolimab. Receptors originate from an adult with an advanced solid tumor such as melanoma, head and neck, liver or kidney cancer.

This clone was recorded a few times. The chain combines TRBV30 with TRBJ1-4; D ambiguous. Trimming left V 4 bases short and J 3 bases short, with 6 bases between. The CDR3 contains 12 residues. Germline V gene lookup returns CDR1 GTSNPN and CDR2 SVGIG (reference sequence). CDR3 amino acids: CAWTPPNEKLFF. The CDR3, as DNA: TGTGCCTGGACGCCCCCTAATGAAAAACTGTTTTTT.

There are a few counts of this clone. V and J are TRBV5-1 and TRBJ1-5; tentatively, D is TRBD1 (5 bases). Per the germline V gene, CDR1 is SGHRS and CDR2 is YFSETQ. The length of the CDR3 is 12 residues. V lost 2 bases to trimming and J lost 10 bases, with 10 bases between them. Here the CDR3 DNA reads TGCGCCAGCAGCTTCGACAGAGGACCCCAGCATTTT. Its protein product is CASSFDRGPQHF.

The chain employs TRBV7-9 and TRBJ1-2; D is unresolved. The CDR3 is 14 residues long. Trimming stripped 6 bases from V and 6 bases from J, with 17 bases between. Germline V gene sequence: CDR1 SEHNR, CDR2 FQNEAQ (reference sequence). The CDR3 DNA sequence: TGTGCCAGCAGTTCGGGCCCCGAGGCGAATGGCTACACCTTC. Protein product: CASSSGPEANGYTF.

This clone was seen just once. The chain combines TRBV29-1 with TRBJ2-5; D call uncertain. Germline CDR1 and CDR2: SQVTM and ANQGSEA. The CDR3 runs 11 residues. V was shortened by 4 bases and J by 2 bases, with 5 bases between the two germline ends. CDR3 amino acids: CSVGPQETQYF. The CDR3, as DNA: TGCAGCGTTGGTCCTCAAGAGACCCAGTACTTC.

CDR3 nucleotides: TGCAGCGTTGGAGGGTTTACCGGGGAGCTGTTTTTT. Protein: CSVGGFTGELFF. This chain uses TRBV29-1 with TRBJ2-2; D might be TRBD2 (5 bases). V shed 4 bases and J shed 5 bases, with 8 bases lying between them. CDR1 and CDR2 (germline): SQVTM, ANQGSEA. The CDR3 spans 12 residues.

This clone was counted between two and nine times. This sequence joins TRBV6-5 and TRBJ1-1; D possibly corresponds to TRBD1 (5 bases). Germline loops: CDR1 MNHEY, CDR2 SVGAGI. V was shortened by 0 bases and J by 1 base, with 9 bases between the two germline ends. There are 15 residues in the CDR3. The CDR3 nucleotides read TGTGCCAGCAGTTACTCGGGACGGAAGAACACTGAAGCTTTCTTT. Amino acids: CASSYSGRKNTEAFF.

This rearrangement joins TRBV28 to TRBJ1-1; maybe TRBD1 (5 bases). Between the trimmed V and J ends, which lost 7 bases and 6 bases, there was a span of 15 bases. This CDR3 region has 13 residues. CDR1 MDHEN and CDR2 SYDVKM come from the germline V gene. CDR3 nucleotide sequence: TGTGCCAGCACGCCGGACATTGCGTCTGAAGCTTTCTTT. It is translated as CASTPDIASEAFF.

The rearrangement uses TRBV4-1 and TRBJ2-1; possible D gene TRBD2, 5 bases. Germline V CDR1 and CDR2: MGHRA, YSYEKL. The CDR3 totals 16 residues. V was clipped by 3 bases and J by 0 bases, with 12 bases between them. CDR3 loop: CASSHDTGSSYNEQFF. CDR3 nucleotide sequence: TGCGCCAGCAGCCACGACACTGGGAGCTCCTACAATGAGCAGTTCTTC.

The J gene is TRBJ1-1, the V gene TRBV5-1; D not resolved. The CDR3 spans 13 residues. V dropped 2 bases and J dropped 8 bases, with 13 bases sitting between them. Germline V gene sequence: CDR1 SGHRS, CDR2 YFSETQ. In DNA, the CDR3 is TGCGCCAGCAGCTTTAACCGGGAACTGGAAGCTTTCTTT. It yields the protein CASSFNRELEAFF.

CDR3 DNA sequence: TGTGCCAGCAGCCAAGGGGGTTCAAGCCACGAGCAGTACTTC. Its protein product is CASSQGGSSHEQYF. The rearrangement joins TRBV5-4 to TRBJ2-7; a possible D gene is TRBD1 (6 bases). V lost 4 bases and J 5 bases, leaving 16 bases between the germline ends. Germline CDR1 and CDR2: SGHNT and YYREEE (reference sequence). CDR3 length: 14 amino acids. Drawing the rest from reference TRBV5-4 and TRBJ2-7, the complete variable domain is ETGVTQSPTHLIKTRGQQVTLRCSSQSGHNTVSWYQQALGQGPQFIFQYYREEENGRGNFPPRFSGLQFPNYSSELNVNALELDDSALYLCASSQGGSSHEQYFGPGTRLTVT.

V and J are TRBV10-3 and TRBJ2-2; 8 positions agree with TRBD2. The CDR3 runs 15 residues. V gave up 4 bases and J gave up 3 bases; unmatched junction bases: 4. Germline CDR1 ENHRY, CDR2 SYGVKD. CDR3 coding DNA: TGTGCCATCAGTGGGCTAGCGGGCGACACCGGGGAGCTGTTTTTT. This sequence encodes CAISGLAGDTGELFF.

In the case of this clone: At one of its ends the junction is not consistent with the germline gene, which may arise from a read error. This chain links TRBV4-1 with TRBJ2-7; the match to TRBD2 covers 10 bases. The CDR3 sequence is 16 residues long. Per germline, CDR1 MGHRA and CDR2 YSYEKL. CDR3 region: CASSQAQRGGTYEQYF. The CDR3 nucleotides read TGTGCCAGCAGCCAAGCTCAGCGGGGGGGCACCTACGAGCAGTACTTC.

The chain has TRBV2 and TRBJ1-1, with 12 positions matching TRBD1. Looked up from germline, CDR1 is SNHLY and CDR2 is FYNNEI. CDR3 length equals 15 residues. The ends lost 6 bases at V and 5 bases at J; junction bases unmatched: 7. The CDR3 nucleotides read TGTGCCAGCAGGGGAGGGACAGGGGGCGGAACTGAAGCTTTCTTT. It translates to CASRGGTGGGTEAFF.

The J gene is TRBJ2-3, the V gene TRBV5-1; D is unclear. The V end was cut by 0 bases, the J end by 7 bases, with 9 bases between. This CDR3 comprises 13 residues. CDR1 and CDR2 from the germline V gene are SGHRS and YFSETQ. CDR3 amino acids: CASSLGGSNTQYF. CDR3 coding DNA: TGCGCCAGCAGCTTGGGAGGCTCAAATACGCAGTATTTT. The complete variable domain, with remaining parts taken from reference TRBV5-1 and TRBJ2-3, reads KAGVTQTPRYLIKTRGQQVTLSCSPISGHRSVSWYQQTPGQGLQFLFEYFSETQRNKGNFPGRFSGRQFSNSRSEMNVSTLELGDSALYLCASSLGGSNTQYFGPGTRLTVL.

V gene TRBV18 combines with J gene TRBJ1-3, with D uncertain. V lost 2 bases, J lost 2 bases, and 10 bases lay in between. The germline CDR1 and CDR2 sequences are KGHSH and LQKENI. CDR3 length: 15 residues. CDR3 coding DNA: TGTGCCAGCTCACCATCGCTTGGGGCTGGAAACACCATATATTTT. Protein product: CASSPSLGAGNTIYF.

The chain carries TRBV6-5 and TRBJ2-3; 10 bases map to TRBD2. The ends lost 0 bases at V and 9 bases at J; junction bases unmatched: 0. CDR3 length: 13 residues. Germline values: CDR1 MNHEY, CDR2 SVGAGI. The CDR3 bases are TGTGCCAGCAGTTACTCAGCGGGAGGGACGCAGTATTTT. It translates to CASSYSAGGTQYF.

This chain joins TRBV15 and TRBJ2-3; D possibly matches TRBD1 or TRBD2 (6 bases each). With 6 bases removed from V and 2 bases from J, the gap between germline ends came to 15 bases. The CDR3 loop spans 15 amino acids. The germline V gene has CDR1 LNHNV and CDR2 YYDKDF (reference sequence). The DNA of the CDR3 is TGTGCCACCAGAGGGGGTGGCGGGGTCACAGATACGCAGTATTTT. It encodes CATRGGGGVTDTQYF.

This clone appeared a single time. The V and J genes are TRBV10-2 and TRBJ2-6; D gene ambiguous. The germline gives CDR1 WSHSY, CDR2 SAAADI. This CDR3 is built from 11 residues. V dropped 7 bases and J dropped 2 bases, with 0 bases sitting between them. The chain's CDR3 is CASTGANVLTF. CDR3 sequence (DNA): TGCGCCAGCACTGGGGCCAACGTCCTGACTTTC.

The chain joins TRBV11-2 to TRBJ1-3; 12 nucleotides agree with TRBD1. The germline V gene encodes CDR1 SGHAT and CDR2 FQNNGV. The CDR3 has 18 amino acids. V lost 3 bases and J lost 0; bases outside the gene matches: 6. CDR3 bases: TGTGCCAGCAGCTTCCCGGGACAGGGGGCCGGCTCTGGAAACACCATATATTTT. Translated, it gives CASSFPGQGAGSGNTIYF.

V is TRBV18 and J is TRBJ1-5, with 7 bases aligning to TRBD1. The V and J ends lost 2 bases and 6 bases, in that order; junction bases with no gene match: 4. The CDR3 is 14 amino acids. Germline CDR1 reads KGHSH; CDR2 reads LQKENI. The CDR3 nucleotides are TGTGCCAGCTCACCAGGACAGGTTGTTCAGCCCCAGCATTTT. Amino acids: CASSPGQVVQPQHF.

This chain joins TRBV6-4 and TRBJ2-3, with 7 nucleotides matching TRBD2. The length of the CDR3 is 15 residues. After removal of 4 bases from V and 4 bases from J, the junction contained 8 bases not matched to a gene. Germline V gene sequence: CDR1 MRHNA, CDR2 SNTAGT. CDR3 bases: TGTGCCAGCAGTGTCGACCCAGGGAGGGCAGATACGCAGTATTTT. This gives the protein CASSVDPGRADTQYF.

Here the CDR3 reads CATSPGGTGENEQFF. The CDR3 coding sequence is TGTGCTACAAGCCCCGGGGGGACAGGGGAAAATGAGCAGTTCTTC. V and J are TRBV6-5 and TRBJ2-1; 10 bases are shared with TRBD1. This CDR3 is 15 amino acids long. The germline CDR1 and CDR2 sequences are MNHEY and SVGAGI.

CDR3 sequence (DNA): TGTGCCAGCAGCGGTAGCGGGAGTTCCCTCACAGATACGCAGTATTTT. As protein: CASSGSGSSLTDTQYF. This chain uses TRBV5-4 with TRBJ2-3, with TRBD2 identical over 9 bases. Germline trimming cut 4 bases from V and 2 bases from J; bases unmatched to any gene: 8. CDR1 and CDR2 (germline): SGHNT, YYREEE (reference sequence). The CDR3 is 16 residues long. The full variable domain, with the rest looked up from reference TRBV5-4 and TRBJ2-3, is ETGVTQSPTHLIKTRGQQVTLRCSSQSGHNTVSWYQQALGQGPQFIFQYYREEENGRGNFPPRFSGLQFPNYSSELNVNALELDDSALYLCASSGSGSSLTDTQYFGPGTRLTVL.

This chain connects TRBV18 to TRBJ1-2, with 10 bases that match TRBD1. The CDR3 sequence is 16 residues long. The germline gives CDR1 KGHSH, CDR2 LQKENI. With V trimmed by 2 bases and J by 1 base, 4 bases remained unmatched. CDR3 residues: CASSPVGTGVNYGYTF. CDR3 DNA sequence: TGTGCCAGCTCACCAGTCGGGACAGGGGTTAACTATGGCTACACCTTC.

The rearrangement links TRBV10-3 to TRBJ1-1; tentative D call: TRBD1 (5 bases). V shed 1 base and J shed 2 bases, with 11 bases lying between them. CDR3 length equals 15 residues. In germline, CDR1 is ENHRY, CDR2 SYGVKD. This CDR3 is CAISEYRGPNTEAFF. In nucleotides, the CDR3 is TGTGCCATCAGTGAGTATAGGGGACCTAACACTGAAGCTTTCTTT.

V and J are TRBV19 and TRBJ1-6; D is possibly TRBD1 (5 bases). The CDR3 is made up of 14 amino acids. V lost 6 bases and J 6 bases, leaving 12 bases between the germline ends. The germline V gene has CDR1 LNHDA and CDR2 SQIVND (reference sequence). Here the CDR3 DNA reads TGTGCCAGTAGATCCAGGGAGTCTAATTCACCCCTCCACTTT. Translating it yields CASRSRESNSPLHF.

The chain combines TRBV7-2 with TRBJ1-2; D perhaps matches TRBD1 (6 bases). This CDR3 is 15 amino acids long. Trimming cost V 5 bases and J 4 bases, with 17 bases left between them. CDR1 SGHTA and CDR2 FQGNSA come from the germline V gene. The CDR3 protein is CASSPQGGGGYGYTF. In DNA, the CDR3 is TGTGCCAGCAGCCCCCAAGGGGGGGGCGGCTATGGCTACACCTTC.

V is TRBV7-9 and J is TRBJ2-1; D is unresolved. This CDR3 is built from 15 residues. Trimming shortened V by 0 bases and J by 2 bases, and 8 bases separated the two germline ends. The germline V gene has CDR1 SEHNR and CDR2 FQNEAQ (reference sequence). The CDR3 region is CASSLAGATYNEQFF. The CDR3 region has the DNA TGTGCCAGCAGCTTAGCTGGCGCGACCTACAATGAGCAGTTCTTC.

The genes are TRBV7-3 and TRBJ1-1, with D uncertain. Germline CDR1 SGHTA, CDR2 FQGTGA. There are 14 residues in the CDR3. V lost 8 bases, J lost 1 base, and 14 bases lay in between. CDR3 amino acids: CASGSGSTNTEAFF. The CDR3 coding sequence is TGTGCCAGCGGCTCGGGGAGTACGAACACTGAAGCTTTCTTT.